These 10 T cell receptor beta chains came from one sample sequenced in a study of vaccination and CD4 T cells after COVID-19. Described treatment: approximately 9-day PBMC culture with coronavirus spike peptide pools or control peptides (ViraFEST assay). Sequenced with the Oncomine TCR Beta short-read assay was DNA taken from cultured CD4+ T cells. TCRdb fed the PCR reads into MiXCR, producing one record per CDR3 protein. The sample yields more than 20,000 distinct CDR3 sequences, over 40% seen once. No cognate antigen is known for these TCRs. The sample comprised CD4+ T cells from blood, cultured in vitro. Source of these receptors: a human donor who had recovered from COVID-19.

V gene TRBV7-2 combines with J gene TRBJ2-2, with a weak D call TRBD1 (5 bases). Trimming left V 5 bases short and J 6 bases short, with 16 bases between. Germline V gene data show CDR1 as SGHTA and CDR2 as FQGNSA. CDR3 length: 15 amino acids. The CDR3 DNA sequence: TGTGCCAGCAGCCAGATTAGGGGCCCTGCCGGGGAGCTGTTTTTT. Protein: CASSQIRGPAGELFF. The entire variable domain, with the rest obtained from reference TRBV7-2 and TRBJ2-2, is as follows: GAGVSQSPSNKVTEKGKDVELRCDPISGHTALYWYRQSLGQGLEFLIYFQGNSAPDKSGLPSDRFSAERTGGSVSTLTIQRTQQEDSAVYLCASSQIRGPAGELFFGEGSRLTVL.

The chain recombines TRBV25-1 with TRBJ2-3; 7 positions agree with TRBD2. The V gene's germline CDR1 is MGHDK and CDR2 SYGVNS. The CDR3 loop spans 14 amino acids. The J segment lost 2 bases and the V segment lost 5 bases, leaving 4 bases of the junction unmatched. The CDR3 coding sequence is TGTGCCAGCAGTCGGCGGGAGCCCACAGATACGCAGTATTTT. Its protein product is CASSRREPTDTQYF.

The V call is TRBV7-9, the J call TRBJ2-7; no clear D. CDR1 and CDR2 from the germline V gene are SEHNR and FQNEAQ (reference sequence). This CDR3 has 15 residues. V lost 5 bases to trimming and J lost 1 base, with 15 bases between them. The CDR3 protein is CASSPSRDVSYEQYF. DNA of the CDR3: TGTGCCAGCAGCCCCAGTCGTGACGTGTCCTACGAGCAGTACTTC.

The rearrangement links TRBV19 to TRBJ2-7, with 8 bases matching TRBD1. J was trimmed by 1 base and V by 7 bases; bases with no gene match: 9. Germline V gene sequence: CDR1 LNHDA, CDR2 SQIVND (reference sequence). The CDR3 covers 15 residues. The CDR3 spells CASKPGGQESYEQYF. CDR3 DNA: TGTGCCAGTAAACCCGGGGGACAGGAGTCCTACGAGCAGTACTTC.

The chain links TRBV11-2 to TRBJ2-5; TRBD1 or TRBD2 may be the D gene (5 bases each). Looked up from germline, CDR1 is SGHAT and CDR2 is FQNNGV. This CDR3 is built from 13 residues. Trimming pared 5 bases from V and 2 bases from J, leaving 9 bases between. The CDR3 sequence is CASSPGRQETQYF. The CDR3 DNA reads as TGTGCCAGCAGCCCGGGACGGCAAGAGACCCAGTACTTC.

This chain joins TRBV7-2 and TRBJ2-2; D unclear. The CDR3 consists of 13 residues. V lost 1 base and J lost 7, with 7 bases in between. The V gene's germline CDR1 is SGHTA and CDR2 FQGNSA. The DNA for the CDR3 is TGTGCCAGCAGCTTAGTATACAACGGGGAGCTGTTTTTT. Translation gives CASSLVYNGELFF.

The V and J genes are TRBV6-1 and TRBJ2-3; D possibly uses TRBD1 or TRBD2 (5 bases each). CDR3 length: 14 residues. CDR1 MNHNS and CDR2 SASEGT come from the germline V gene. V was shortened by 6 bases and J by 2 bases, with 12 bases between the two germline ends. The chain's CDR3 is CASRASRDTDTQYF. The CDR3 DNA follows: TGTGCCAGCAGGGCTAGCAGGGACACAGATACGCAGTATTTT.

This chain joins TRBV11-3 and TRBJ1-2; 9 nucleotides align to TRBD1. Germline V CDR1 and CDR2: SGHNT, YENEEA. Trimming cost V 5 bases and J 3 bases; bases outside gene matches: 4. The CDR3 runs to 14 residues. CDR3 DNA: TGTGCCAGCAGCAAAGGGGACAGGGACTATGGCTACACCTTC. Translating gives CASSKGDRDYGYTF.

This clonotype occurred a few times. The gene calls are TRBV20-1 and TRBJ2-5; D uncertain. The V gene's germline CDR1 is DFQATT and CDR2 SNEGSKA (reference sequence). The CDR3 is made up of 12 amino acids. Trimming took 6 bases from V and 2 from J, leaving 10 bases between them. The CDR3 loop reads CSAIPRQETQYF. For the CDR3, the DNA is TGCAGTGCCATCCCTCGACAAGAGACCCAGTACTTC.

The gene calls are TRBV10-3 and TRBJ1-1; 8 positions agree with TRBD1. J lost 2 bases, V lost 6 bases, and 8 bases had no gene match. Germline CDR1 ENHRY, CDR2 SYGVKD. CDR3 size: 15 residues. The CDR3 here is CAIRDQDRANTEAFF. The DNA for the CDR3 is TGTGCCATCAGGGATCAGGACAGGGCTAACACTGAAGCTTTCTTT.